This T cell receptor beta chain was obtained from a study of blood T cell repertoires in COVID-19. On the study more broadly: The United States, Italy and Spain provided the acute and convalescent COVID-19 samples. T cells, B-cell-depleted T cells, or PBMCs supplied cDNA or gDNA.

V lost 0 bases and J lost 2, with 10 bases in between. The CDR3 contains 15 residues. Per germline, CDR1 SGDLS and CDR2 YYNGEE. Authors' data handling: Amplifying reference gene primers gave estimates of nucleated cell counts. Repertoires were generated with immunoSEQ multiplex PCR, while TCRdb's copy carries only in-frame clones and drops some. V and J calls plus clone size are reproduced from that table; the DNA served to infer D and trimming. Of about 190,000 clones in the sample, 84% were seen once. The sample comprised peripheral blood. This clonotype was sampled from a woman between 70 and 85 years old with active or convalescent COVID-19. The rearrangement uses TRBV9 and TRBJ2-3, with D tentatively TRBD2 (5 bases). The CDR3 DNA reads as TGTGCCAGCAGCGTAGAGGACTCCCCCACAGATACGCAGTATTTT. Translation: CASSVEDSPTDTQYF.